This T cell receptor (beta chain) was sequenced during a study of OX40 agonist ivuxolimab in advanced cancers. Study at large: Subjects had a mean age of roughly 57 years, with a range of roughly 20 to 79; 82.7% were male.

Between the trimmed V and J ends, which lost 2 bases and 4 bases, there was a span of 8 bases. There are 13 residues in the CDR3. Germline V lookup: CDR1 MNHEY, CDR2 SVGAGI. The data were produced by immunoSEQ multiplex PCR, yet TCRdb's version contains in-frame clones alone and is incomplete. The sample comprises about 28,000 clones, around nine tenths of which are singletons, and 35% to 45% rests with the top ten. The receptor comes from an adult with an advanced solid tumor such as melanoma, head and neck, liver or kidney cancer. The sample was CD4+ or CD8+ T cells sorted from blood, taken in a trial of the OX40 agonist ivuxolimab. This chain connects TRBV6-5 to TRBJ1-2; a weak D match, TRBD1 (5 bases). The CDR3 loop reads CASSYGAFYGYTF. For the CDR3, the DNA is TGTGCCAGCAGTTACGGGGCGTTCTATGGCTACACCTTC.